Following are 20 T cell receptor beta chains from one sample sequenced in a study of long-term antiretroviral therapy in people with HIV (dated by TCRdb to between 2021 and 2023). The immunoSEQ hsTCRB v3.0 assay was used at survey level resolution for TRB variable region sequencing. Imported from immuneACCESS, the table was reduced by TCRdb to in-frame sequences with V and J called. These copies leave out some clones; in studies compared against another copy, an unresolved V gene accounts for under half, and the cause of the remainder is not known. The sample table holds about 27,000 clones, of which about 81% were seen once. The ten top clones hold about 14% of the sample. The input for sequencing was unsorted PBMCs, taken 2.9 years after starting antiretroviral therapy. The receptors originated from a man between 45 and 60 years old with HIV.

The rearrangement uses TRBV5-1 and TRBJ1-2; TRBD1 is a possible D gene (5 bases). The V gene lost 4 bases and the J gene lost 5 bases, with 15 bases spanning the gap. CDR3 length: 14 amino acids. In germline, CDR1 is SGHRS, CDR2 YFSETQ. The CDR3 loop reads CASSPRRDGYGYTF. The CDR3 bases are TGCGCCAGCAGCCCCCGCAGGGATGGGTATGGCTACACCTTC.

The J gene is TRBJ2-1, the V gene TRBV7-9, with a possible D match to TRBD1 (5 bases). This CDR3 region has 16 residues. Trimming left V 5 bases short and J 0 bases short, with 14 bases between. The germline gives CDR1 SEHNR, CDR2 FQNEAQ (reference sequence). The CDR3 sequence: CASSPPLGVSYNEQFF. The DNA of the CDR3 is TGTGCCAGCAGCCCCCCCCTAGGGGTCTCCTACAATGAGCAGTTCTTC.

CDR3 amino acids: CASSWGRTEAFF. The CDR3 nucleotides read TGTGCCAGCAGTTGGGGGCGGACTGAAGCTTTCTTT. The V call is TRBV28, the J call TRBJ1-1, with D perhaps matching TRBD1 (6 bases). Germline CDR1 reads MDHEN; CDR2 reads SYDVKM. V was clipped by 4 bases and J by 5 bases, with 8 bases between them. The CDR3 has 12 amino acids.

This clone was seen once. The chain has TRBV11-2 and TRBJ1-2; D unclear. The V and J ends lost 2 bases and 7 bases respectively, with 14 bases between them. CDR1 and CDR2 (germline): SGHAT, FQNNGV. The CDR3 totals 14 residues. This chain's CDR3 is CASSLSDIPLGYTF. CDR3 DNA: TGTGCCAGCAGCTTATCCGACATTCCCCTTGGCTACACCTTC.

The genes are TRBV13 and TRBJ2-7; D is uncertain. Trimming took off 4 bases at V and 1 base at J, with 8 bases between the two ends. Germline V gives CDR1 PRHDT, CDR2 FYEKMQ (reference sequence). This CDR3 is 13 amino acids long. CDR3 sequence reads: CASSSTESYEQYF. CDR3 DNA sequence: TGTGCCAGCAGCTCTACAGAGTCCTACGAGCAGTACTTC.

The genes are TRBV4-1 and TRBJ1-2; D remains unclear. The CDR3 runs to 15 residues. Germline loops: CDR1 MGHRA, CDR2 YSYEKL. Trimming stripped 4 bases from V and 8 bases from J, with 20 bases between. The CDR3 region is CASSLLGRAEEGYTF. The CDR3 DNA sequence: TGCGCCAGCAGCCTCCTGGGAAGGGCTGAGGAGGGCTACACCTTC.

V is TRBV29-1 and J is TRBJ2-7, with TRBD2 as a possible D gene (6 bases). The germline gives CDR1 SQVTM, CDR2 ANQGSEA. CDR3 length equals 15 residues. V shed 1 base and J shed 3 bases, with 16 bases lying between them. The CDR3 reads CSVEASGKGLYEQYF. CDR3 sequence (DNA): TGCAGCGTTGAAGCCTCCGGGAAGGGACTCTACGAGCAGTACTTC.

The V gene is TRBV5-4, the J gene TRBJ1-2; a weak D match, TRBD1 (6 bases). Per the germline V gene, CDR1 is SGHNT and CDR2 is YYREEE (reference sequence). CDR3 length: 13 residues. The V and J ends lost 0 bases and 7 bases respectively, with 10 bases between them. CDR3 protein: CASSLEGGSGYTF. The CDR3 nucleotides read TGTGCCAGCAGCTTGGAGGGGGGCAGTGGCTACACCTTC.

This chain connects TRBV4-1 to TRBJ2-7; TRBD1 aligns across 7 bases. Germline lookup yields CDR1 MGHRA and CDR2 YSYEKL. With 3 bases clipped from V and 12 bases from J, the junction kept 14 bases outside the gene matches. The CDR3 is 14 residues long. CDR3 residues: CASSQPGTAIYRYF. CDR3 in DNA: TGCGCCAGCAGCCAGCCCGGGACAGCGATTTATCGGTACTTC.

The chain is built from TRBV6-5 and TRBJ1-5; unclear D gene. Germline V gene data show CDR1 as MNHEY and CDR2 as SVGAGI. Trimming shortened V by 0 bases and J by 7 bases, and 7 bases separated the two germline ends. This CDR3 contains 13 residues. The DNA of the CDR3 is TGTGCCAGCAGTTACTCGAGAGGGCAGCCCCAGCATTTT. It specifies CASSYSRGQPQHF.

This chain links TRBV5-1 with TRBJ2-1; D gene uncertain. Trimming cost V 0 bases and J 9 bases, with 13 bases left between them. There are 14 residues in the CDR3. The germline gives CDR1 SGHRS, CDR2 YFSETQ. The CDR3 DNA reads as TGCGCCAGCAGCTTGGCGTTGGCGGTGGGTGAGCAGTTCTTC. This encodes CASSLALAVGEQFF.

The chain is built from TRBV7-2 and TRBJ1-2; no firm D call. The CDR3 spans 16 residues. Trimming took off 5 bases at V and 0 bases at J, with 16 bases between the two ends. From germline, CDR1 is SGHTA and CDR2 FQGNSA. The CDR3 DNA follows: TGTGCCAGCAGCCCCGAACCGAGACCTTCTAACTATGGCTACACCTTC. This gives the protein CASSPEPRPSNYGYTF.

The V and J genes are TRBV6-5 and TRBJ2-1; 8 nucleotides agree with TRBD1. The germline V gene encodes CDR1 MNHEY and CDR2 SVGAGI. Losses at the gene ends were 7 bases for V and 3 bases for J; bases not matched to a gene: 8. This CDR3 is 15 amino acids long. The CDR3 bases are TGTGCCAGCACCCAACCCGGGACAGGCTACAATGAGCAGTTCTTC. It encodes CASTQPGTGYNEQFF.

A remark on this clone: Additional DNA sequences in this sample encode the identical CDR3. The chain recombines TRBV14 with TRBJ1-2; D not resolved. The germline V gene encodes CDR1 SGHDN and CDR2 FVKESK. The V end was cut by 1 base, the J end by 2 bases, with 5 bases between. The CDR3 is 13 amino acids. CDR3 in amino acids: CASSQGQNYGYTF. The CDR3 coding sequence is TGTGCCAGCAGCCAAGGGCAGAACTATGGCTACACCTTC.

This chain uses TRBV2 with TRBJ1-6; D remains ambiguous. Per germline, CDR1 SNHLY and CDR2 FYNNEI. The V end was cut by 3 bases, the J end by 1 base, with 7 bases between. The CDR3 spans 15 residues. The CDR3 protein is CASSDRDSYNSPLHF. The CDR3 nucleotides are TGTGCCAGCAGTGACCGGGATTCCTATAATTCACCCCTCCACTTT. Drawing the rest from reference TRBV2 and TRBJ1-6, the complete variable domain is EPEVTQTPSHQVTQMGQEVILRCVPISNHLYFYWYRQILGQKVEFLVSFYNNEISEKSEIFDDQFSVERPDGSNFTLKIRSTKLEDSAMYFCASSDRDSYNSPLHFGNGTRLTVT.

The rearrangement links TRBV11-2 to TRBJ2-1; no definite D call. The length of the CDR3 is 15 residues. V lost 2 bases and J 0 bases, leaving 8 bases between the germline ends. CDR1 SGHAT and CDR2 FQNNGV come from the germline V gene. As DNA, the CDR3 is TGTGCCAGCAGCTTACTCTCGGGCTCCTACAATGAGCAGTTCTTC. This sequence encodes CASSLLSGSYNEQFF.

This clone came up a few times. The chain employs TRBV30 and TRBJ1-3; D is unresolved. This CDR3 is built from 14 residues. V was shortened by 2 bases and J by 1 base, with 9 bases between the two germline ends. Looked up from germline, CDR1 is GTSNPN and CDR2 is SVGIG (reference sequence). The CDR3 DNA follows: TGTGCCTGGAGTTTGGTGAGGTCTGGAAACACCATATATTTT. The encoded protein is CAWSLVRSGNTIYF.

The chain joins TRBV11-1 to TRBJ1-1; D is uncertain. Germline CDR1 SGHAT, CDR2 FQDESV (reference sequence). There are 15 residues in the CDR3. V was cut by 5 bases and J by 4 bases, with 17 bases left in between. CDR3 sequence (DNA): TGTGCCAGCAGCCCTCTCCAGGTGTTGAGCACTGAAGCTTTCTTT. It codes for CASSPLQVLSTEAFF. The variable domain in full, completed from reference TRBV11-1 and TRBJ1-1, reads EAEVAQSPRYKITEKSQAVAFWCDPISGHATLYWYRQILGQGPELLVQFQDESVVDDSQLPKDRFSAERLKGVDSTLKIQPAELGDSAMYLCASSPLQVLSTEAFFGQGTRLTVV.

This rearrangement joins TRBV6-5 to TRBJ2-7; no clear D gene. Trimming shortened V by 5 bases and J by 6 bases, and 14 bases separated the two germline ends. There are 13 residues in the CDR3. CDR1 and CDR2 (germline): MNHEY, SVGAGI. CDR3 DNA: TGTGCCAGCAGTATTCTCCAACGGTCCGAGCAGTACTTC. Residues: CASSILQRSEQYF.

This clone showed up just a few times. The V gene is TRBV9, the J gene TRBJ2-2, with D possibly being TRBD1 or TRBD2 (5 bases each). The germline V and J ends were trimmed by 3 bases and 7 bases, with 13 bases remaining between them. The CDR3 covers 14 residues. The germline gives CDR1 SGDLS, CDR2 YYNGEE. The CDR3 bases are TGTGCCAGCAGCGGGGGGACCGTCGGCGGGGAGCTGTTTTTT. Translated: CASSGGTVGGELFF.